This T cell receptor beta chain was retrieved from a study of cytomegalovirus exposure and HLA in healthy donors. Study-wide findings and caveats: Immune exposure information available was restricted to CMV serostatus. It was shown in a later analysis that HLA-associated TCR beta chains were more clonally expanded than other, equally common chains.

Whether this donor was CMV seropositive was not recorded. V was clipped by 4 bases and J by 7 bases; unmatched bases: 14. Germline CDR1 reads SGHRS; CDR2 reads YFSETQ. This CDR3 is 17 amino acids long. Points on this clone: Its target is not known.

The primer mix had 60 Vbeta and 13 Jbeta primers. The protocol was immunoSEQ multiplex PCR, while the TCRdb copy is restricted to in-frame clones and leaves out a portion. The sample comprises under 250,000 clones, around 85% of which are singletons, and 1% to 1.5% rests with the top ten. The chain joins TRBV5-1 to TRBJ2-1; 10 bases are a match to TRBD2. The sequence derives from a human donor in good health. The sample taken for sequencing was PBMCs. CDR3 sequence (DNA): TGCGCCAGCAGCGAGGGACTAGCGATATGGGCGAGTAATGAGCAGTTCTTC. Protein sequence: CASSEGLAIWASNEQFF.